A selection of T cell receptor beta chains follows, all from one sample in a study of human T cells and chemical hapten exposure. TCRdb reprocessed the RACE reads with MiXCR, giving one entry per CDR3 protein. The data show just over 95,000 distinct CDR3 sequences, 27% seen once. The sample consisted of whole blood, taken in connection with sensitization to the hapten diphenylcyclopropenone (DPC). The source is a man aged 35-49 years with alopecia areata. Some clones in this sample may be carry-over from other donors' samples. The CDR3 runs from the conserved cysteine through the conserved F or W. A D gene is named only where the DNA matches it firmly. Not all rows give a size; the values are once, few, many and, for expanded clones, a class.

clone_size	d_call	v_call	j_call	cdr3_aa	cdr3_nt
NA	TRBD2	TRBV4-2	TRBJ2-7	CASSQVAGGPDEQYF	TGTGCCAGCAGCCAAGTAGCGGGAGGGCCCGACGAGCAGTACTTC
NA	NA	TRBV7-2	TRBJ2-1	CASSPDRDSYNEQFF	TGTGCCAGCAGCCCGGACCGGGACTCTTACAATGAGCAGTTCTTC
few	NA	TRBV20-1	TRBJ1-5	CSVTGSNQPQHF	TGCAGTGTGACTGGGAGCAATCAGCCCCAGCATTTT
NA	NA	TRBV11-2	TRBJ1-5	CASSRDTGGWPQHF	TGTGCCAGCAGCCGCGACACTGGAGGGTGGCCCCAGCATTTT
few	NA	TRBV6-6	TRBJ1-2	CASSLAVRGNYGYTF	TGTGCCAGCAGTCTTGCTGTCAGGGGCAACTATGGCTACACCTTC
few	TRBD2	TRBV9	TRBJ2-7	CASSGVAGGSYEQYF	TGTGCCAGCAGCGGTGTAGCGGGAGGGAGCTACGAGCAGTACTTC
NA	TRBD1	TRBV11-2	TRBJ2-3	CASRPNRGTQYF	TGTGCCAGCAGACCCAACAGGGGTACGCAGTATTTT
NA	NA	TRBV2	TRBJ2-5	CASRWTLQETQYF	TGTGCCAGCAGATGGACACTTCAAGAGACCCAGTACTTC
few	NA	TRBV21-1	TRBJ2-1	CASSKKAGGPFF	TGTGCCAGCAGCAAAAAGGCGGGAGGACCGTTCTTC
NA	TRBD2	TRBV2	TRBJ2-7	CASRLAGGSYEQYF	TGTGCCAGCCGTTTAGCGGGAGGTAGCTACGAGCAGTACTTC
few	NA	TRBV11-2	TRBJ2-1	CASSPLGEYNEQFF	TGTGCCAGCAGCCCCTTGGGGGAATACAATGAGCAGTTCTTC
NA	TRBD1	TRBV6-5	TRBJ2-7	CASSDSGQAYEQYF	TGTGCCAGCAGTGACTCGGGACAGGCCTACGAGCAGTACTTC
few	TRBD1	TRBV4-2	TRBJ2-5	CASSPSGGKTQYF	TGTGCCAGCAGCCCTTCAGGGGGAAAGACCCAGTACTTC
few	NA	TRBV20-1	TRBJ1-1	CSAAQGSTEAFF	TGCAGTGCTGCACAGGGATCCACTGAAGCTTTCTTT
NA	TRBD1	TRBV6-5	TRBJ1-1	CASSYEGGRMNTEAFF	TGTGCCAGCAGTTACGAAGGGGGCCGGATGAACACTGAAGCTTTCTTT
NA	NA	TRBV2	TRBJ1-5	CASSVDIQPQHF	TGTGCCAGCAGTGTTGACATTCAGCCCCAGCATTTT
few	NA	TRBV12-3/TRBV12-4	TRBJ2-1	CASSPPAANEQFF	TGTGCCAGCAGCCCCCCTGCGGCTAATGAGCAGTTCTTC
few	NA	TRBV5-4	TRBJ1-2	CASSYERDYGYTF	TGTGCCAGCAGCTACGAGAGGGATTATGGCTACACCTTC
few	NA	TRBV2	TRBJ2-4	CASPLGGIAKNIQYF	TGTGCCTCTCCGCTGGGCGGGATAGCCAAAAACATTCAGTACTTC
NA	NA	TRBV5-1	TRBJ2-1	CASNIGGKYNEQFF	TGCGCCAGCAATATTGGGGGCAAGTACAATGAGCAGTTCTTC
NA	NA	TRBV5-1	TRBJ1-1	CASSLEGPGSNTEAFF	TGCGCCAGCAGCTTGGAAGGGCCAGGTTCGAACACTGAAGCTTTCTTT
many	NA	TRBV29-1	TRBJ2-7	CSVALTLDSYEQYF	TGCAGCGTTGCTCTGACGCTAGACTCCTACGAGCAGTACTTC
few	TRBD2	TRBV28	TRBJ2-1	CASSPGTSGGYHSYNEQFF	TGTGCCAGCAGCCCAGGGACTAGCGGGGGGTATCACTCCTACAATGAGCAGTTCTTC
NA	NA	TRBV28	TRBJ2-4	CASSVGVLAKNIQYF	TGTGCCAGCAGTGTTGGGGTTCTAGCCAAAAACATTCAGTACTTC
few	NA	TRBV19	TRBJ2-1	CASSKGGGRDPNEQFF	TGTGCCAGTAGTAAGGGGGGAGGGCGGGACCCCAATGAGCAGTTCTTC
NA	TRBD1	TRBV28	TRBJ2-3	CASSSTGKADTQYF	TGTGCCAGCAGTTCGACAGGGAAGGCAGATACGCAGTATTTT
NA	NA	TRBV5-1	TRBJ1-1	CASSLGHSNTEAFF	TGCGCCAGCAGCTTGGGGCACTCGAACACTGAAGCTTTCTTT
few	TRBD2	TRBV12-3/TRBV12-4	TRBJ2-3	CASSLALGGSNTQYF	TGTGCCAGCAGTTTAGCGCTGGGCGGGAGTAATACGCAGTATTTT
few	NA	TRBV7-7	TRBJ2-5	CASSLGHPGRETQYF	TGTGCCAGCAGCTTGGGCCACCCAGGTCGAGAGACCCAGTACTTC
NA	TRBD1	TRBV12-3/TRBV12-4	TRBJ1-1	CASQYRGNTEAFF	TGTGCCAGCCAATACAGGGGGAACACTGAAGCTTTCTTT
NA	NA	TRBV27	TRBJ2-5	CASSFTGRQETQYF	TGTGCCAGCAGTTTTACAGGGAGGCAAGAGACCCAGTACTTC
NA	TRBD1	TRBV20-1	TRBJ2-7	CSAESGQVHEQYF	TGCAGTGCTGAATCGGGACAGGTCCACGAGCAGTACTTC
NA	TRBD1	TRBV28	TRBJ2-7	CATERDRVGEQYF	TGTGCCACCGAGCGGGACAGGGTGGGTGAGCAGTACTTC